This T cell receptor (beta chain) was sequenced in a study of T cell changes during pregnancy in multiple sclerosis (dated by TCRdb to between 2018 and 2021). Context from the whole study: In women with multiple sclerosis, the researchers looked at how the T cell repertoire shifted as pregnancy progressed.

The library was prepared using the immunoSEQ multiplex PCR assay. In TCRdb, the immuneACCESS table is reduced to in-frame sequences with V and J assigned. These tables do not hold every clone; where another copy was compared, an unresolved V gene accounts for under half, and the others remain unexplained. The sample yields 35,000 to 50,000 clones; about nine tenths were counted once. Around 4.7% of the sample rests with the top ten. As regards this clone: No antigen is known for it. It has no much larger one-base neighbor in the sample; base qualities were not kept.

The sample here was peripheral blood, taken in the second trimester of pregnancy. The receptor's source is a female donor in good health, enrolled as a control in a pregnancy study.

The base sequence is TGTGCCAGCAGCCGAGGCCCGATCCAGCCCCAGCATTTT. Its protein is CASSRGPIQPQHF. The sequence is built from TRBV6-5 and TRBJ1-5; the D gene cannot be named for sure. The CDR3 goes from the cysteine to the phenylalanine over 13 residues. Only CDR3 DNA is held: 39 bases, read in frame from base 1. A distance of 13 bases separates the germline ends of V and J, which lose 6 bases and 7 bases respectively. Via the germline V gene, CDR1 is MNHEY and CDR2 SVGAGI.